This T cell receptor beta chain was captured by sequencing in a study of blood T cells in healthy people across ages. With a J-beta primer mix and a sample-barcoded 5' primer, a second PCR ran about 7 to 11 cycles. From the 5' RACE reads, TCRdb called clonotypes with MiXCR, one entry per CDR3 protein. The profile shows 1.8 million or so distinct CDR3 sequences, roughly two fifths of them singletons. The ends lost 0 bases at V and 3 bases at J; junction bases unmatched: 6. Germline V gene data show CDR1 as MNHEY and CDR2 as SVGAGI. The CDR3 extends over 18 amino acids. Sequencing used blood. The genes are TRBV6-5 and TRBJ2-2; TRBD2 agrees at 11 bases. This clonotype originated in a human donor in good health. In nucleotides, the CDR3 is TGTGCCAGCAGTTACTCGACCCTAGCGGGGGGCCACACCGGGGAGCTGTTTTTT. Its translation: CASSYSTLAGGHTGELFF.